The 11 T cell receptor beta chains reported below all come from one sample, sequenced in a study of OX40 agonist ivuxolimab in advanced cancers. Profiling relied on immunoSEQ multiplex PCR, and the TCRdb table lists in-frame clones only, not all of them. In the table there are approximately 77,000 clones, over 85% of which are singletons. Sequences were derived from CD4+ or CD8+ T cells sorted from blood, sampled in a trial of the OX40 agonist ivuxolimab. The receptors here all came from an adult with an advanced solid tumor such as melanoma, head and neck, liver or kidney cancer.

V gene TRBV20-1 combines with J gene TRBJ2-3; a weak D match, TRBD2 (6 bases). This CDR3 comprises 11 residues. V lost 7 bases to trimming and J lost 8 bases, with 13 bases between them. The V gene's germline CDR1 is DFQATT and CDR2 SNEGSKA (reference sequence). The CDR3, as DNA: TGCAGTGTGGTGGGAGCGGGTACGCAGTATTTT. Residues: CSVVGAGTQYF.

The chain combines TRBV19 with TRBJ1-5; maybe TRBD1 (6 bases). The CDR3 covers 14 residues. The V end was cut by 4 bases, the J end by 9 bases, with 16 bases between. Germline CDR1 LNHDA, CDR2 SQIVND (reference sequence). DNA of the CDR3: TGTGCCAGTAGTACTGGACAGCCGATTACGCCCCAGCATTTT. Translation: CASSTGQPITPQHF.

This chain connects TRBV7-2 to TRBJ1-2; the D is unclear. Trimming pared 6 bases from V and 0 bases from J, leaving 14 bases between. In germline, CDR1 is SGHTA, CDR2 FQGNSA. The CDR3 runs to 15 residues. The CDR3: CASSLGPFTNYGYTF. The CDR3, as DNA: TGTGCCAGCAGTCTCGGGCCCTTCACTAACTATGGCTACACCTTC.

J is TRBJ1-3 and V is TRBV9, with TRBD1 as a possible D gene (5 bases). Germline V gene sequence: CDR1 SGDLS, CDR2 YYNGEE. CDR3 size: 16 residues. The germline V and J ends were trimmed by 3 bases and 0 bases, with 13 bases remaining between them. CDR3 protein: CASSARETVSGNTIYF. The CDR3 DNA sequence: TGTGCCAGCAGCGCCCGAGAGACAGTCTCTGGAAACACCATATATTTT.

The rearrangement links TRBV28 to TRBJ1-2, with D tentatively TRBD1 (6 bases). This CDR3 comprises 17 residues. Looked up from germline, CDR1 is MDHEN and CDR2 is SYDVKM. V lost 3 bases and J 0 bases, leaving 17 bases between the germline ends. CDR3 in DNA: TGTGCCAGCAGTTTGTTTAGCCCGTCAGGGGCTAACTATGGCTACACCTTC. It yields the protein CASSLFSPSGANYGYTF.

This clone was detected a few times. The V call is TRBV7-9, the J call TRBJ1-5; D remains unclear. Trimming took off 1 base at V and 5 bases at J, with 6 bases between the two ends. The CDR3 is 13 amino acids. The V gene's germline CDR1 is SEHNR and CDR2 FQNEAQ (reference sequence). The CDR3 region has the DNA TGTGCCAGCAGCTTAGACCTCTATCAGCCCCAGCATTTT. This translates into CASSLDLYQPQHF.

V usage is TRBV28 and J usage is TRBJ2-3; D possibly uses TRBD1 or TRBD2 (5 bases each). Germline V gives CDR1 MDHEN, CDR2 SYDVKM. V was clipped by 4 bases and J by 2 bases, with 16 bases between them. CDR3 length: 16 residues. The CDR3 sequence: CASSSAAGSSTDTQYF. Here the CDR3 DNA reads TGTGCCAGCAGTTCTGCAGCAGGGAGCTCCACAGATACGCAGTATTTT.

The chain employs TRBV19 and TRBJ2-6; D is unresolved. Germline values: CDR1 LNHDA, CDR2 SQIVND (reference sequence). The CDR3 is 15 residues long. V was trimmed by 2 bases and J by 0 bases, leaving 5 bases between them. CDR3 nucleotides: TGTGCCAGTAGTATACAGAGCTCTGGGGCCAACGTCCTGACTTTC. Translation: CASSIQSSGANVLTF.

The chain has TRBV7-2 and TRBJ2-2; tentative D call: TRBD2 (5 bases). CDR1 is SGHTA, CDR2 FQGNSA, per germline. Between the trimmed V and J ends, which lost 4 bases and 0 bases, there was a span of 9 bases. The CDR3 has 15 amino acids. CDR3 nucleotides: TGTGCCAGCAGCTCCGGAGGCCCGAACACCGGGGAGCTGTTTTTT. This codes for CASSSGGPNTGELFF.

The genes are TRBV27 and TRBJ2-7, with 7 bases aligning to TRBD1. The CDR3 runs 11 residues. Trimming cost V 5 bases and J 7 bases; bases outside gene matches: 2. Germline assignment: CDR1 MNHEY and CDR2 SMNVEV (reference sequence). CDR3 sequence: CASSTGDEQYF. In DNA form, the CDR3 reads TGTGCCAGCAGTACAGGGGATGAGCAGTACTTC.

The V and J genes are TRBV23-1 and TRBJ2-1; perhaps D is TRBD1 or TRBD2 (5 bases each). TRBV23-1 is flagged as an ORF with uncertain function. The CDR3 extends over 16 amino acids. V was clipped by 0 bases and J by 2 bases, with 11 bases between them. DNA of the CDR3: TGCGCCAGCAGTCAATCGGGGGAGTGGACCTACAATGAGCAGTTCTTC. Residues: CASSQSGEWTYNEQFF.